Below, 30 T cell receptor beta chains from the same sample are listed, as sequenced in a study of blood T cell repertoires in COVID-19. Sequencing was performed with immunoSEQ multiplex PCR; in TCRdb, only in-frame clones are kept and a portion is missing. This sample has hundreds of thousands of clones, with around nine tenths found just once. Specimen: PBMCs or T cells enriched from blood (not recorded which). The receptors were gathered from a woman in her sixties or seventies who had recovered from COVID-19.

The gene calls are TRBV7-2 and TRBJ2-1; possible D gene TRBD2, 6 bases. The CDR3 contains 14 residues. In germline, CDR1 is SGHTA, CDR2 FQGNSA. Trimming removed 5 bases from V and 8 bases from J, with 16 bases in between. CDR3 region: CASSPQGLPDEQFF. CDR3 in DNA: TGTGCCAGCAGCCCTCAGGGACTCCCGGATGAGCAGTTCTTC.

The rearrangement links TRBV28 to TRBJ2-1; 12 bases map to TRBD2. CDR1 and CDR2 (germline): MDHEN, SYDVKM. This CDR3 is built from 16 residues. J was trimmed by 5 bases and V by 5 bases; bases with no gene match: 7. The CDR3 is CASSPRLAGANNEQFF. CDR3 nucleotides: TGTGCCAGCAGTCCAAGACTAGCGGGGGCTAACAATGAGCAGTTCTTC.

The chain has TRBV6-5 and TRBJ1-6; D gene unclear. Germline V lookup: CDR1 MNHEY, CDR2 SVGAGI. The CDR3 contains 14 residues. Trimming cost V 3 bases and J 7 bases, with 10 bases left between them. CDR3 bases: TGTGCCAGCAGTTATTCTGGCCCCAATTCACCCCTCCACTTT. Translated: CASSYSGPNSPLHF.

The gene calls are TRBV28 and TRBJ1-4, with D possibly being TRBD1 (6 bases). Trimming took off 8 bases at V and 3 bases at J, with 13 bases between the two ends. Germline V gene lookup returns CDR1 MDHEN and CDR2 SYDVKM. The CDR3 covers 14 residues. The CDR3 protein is CASGGWQPNEKLFF. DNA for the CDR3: TGTGCCAGCGGGGGCTGGCAGCCTAATGAAAAACTGTTTTTT. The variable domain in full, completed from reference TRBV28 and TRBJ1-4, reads DVKVTQSSRYLVKRTGEKVFLECVQDMDHENMFWYRQDPGLGLRLIYFSYDVKMKEKGDIPEGYSVSREKKERFSLILESASTNQTSMYLCASGGWQPNEKLFFGSGTQLSVL.

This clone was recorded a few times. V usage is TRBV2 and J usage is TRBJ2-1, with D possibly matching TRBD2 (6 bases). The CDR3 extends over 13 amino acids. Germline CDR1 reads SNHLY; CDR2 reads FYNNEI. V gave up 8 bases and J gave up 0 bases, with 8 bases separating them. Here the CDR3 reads CASLSGSYNEQFF. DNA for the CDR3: TGTGCCAGCCTTAGCGGCTCCTACAATGAGCAGTTCTTC.

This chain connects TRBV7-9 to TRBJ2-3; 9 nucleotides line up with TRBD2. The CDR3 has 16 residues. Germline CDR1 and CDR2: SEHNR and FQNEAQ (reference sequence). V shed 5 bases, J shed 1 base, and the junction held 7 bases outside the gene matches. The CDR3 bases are TGTGCCAGCAGCCGCCCAATAGCGGGGGGCACAGATACGCAGTATTTT. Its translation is CASSRPIAGGTDTQYF.

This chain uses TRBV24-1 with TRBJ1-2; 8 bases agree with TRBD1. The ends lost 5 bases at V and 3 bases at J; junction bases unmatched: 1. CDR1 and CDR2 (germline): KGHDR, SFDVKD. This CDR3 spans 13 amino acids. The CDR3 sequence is CATSATGDYGYTF. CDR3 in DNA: TGTGCCACCAGTGCGACAGGGGACTATGGCTACACCTTC.

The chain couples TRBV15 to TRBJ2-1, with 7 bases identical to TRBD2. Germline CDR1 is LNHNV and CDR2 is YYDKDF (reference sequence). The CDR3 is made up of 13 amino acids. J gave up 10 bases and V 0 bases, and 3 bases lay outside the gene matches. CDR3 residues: CATSRDRGLEQFF. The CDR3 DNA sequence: TGTGCCACCAGCAGAGATAGGGGACTAGAGCAGTTCTTC.

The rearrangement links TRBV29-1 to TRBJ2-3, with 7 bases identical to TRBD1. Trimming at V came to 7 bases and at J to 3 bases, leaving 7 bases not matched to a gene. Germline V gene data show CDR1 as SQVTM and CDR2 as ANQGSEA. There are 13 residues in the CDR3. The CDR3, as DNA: TGCAGCGCCACGGGACAGAGGACAGATACGCAGTATTTT. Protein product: CSATGQRTDTQYF.

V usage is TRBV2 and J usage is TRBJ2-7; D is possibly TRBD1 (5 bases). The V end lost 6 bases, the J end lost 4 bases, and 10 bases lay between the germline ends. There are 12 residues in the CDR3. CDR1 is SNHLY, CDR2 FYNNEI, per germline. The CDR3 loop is CASRTDTYEQYF. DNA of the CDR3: TGTGCCAGCAGGACAGACACTTACGAGCAGTACTTC. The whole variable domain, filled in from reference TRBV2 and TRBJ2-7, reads EPEVTQTPSHQVTQMGQEVILRCVPISNHLYFYWYRQILGQKVEFLVSFYNNEISEKSEIFDDQFSVERPDGSNFTLKIRSTKLEDSAMYFCASRTDTYEQYFGPGTRLTVT.

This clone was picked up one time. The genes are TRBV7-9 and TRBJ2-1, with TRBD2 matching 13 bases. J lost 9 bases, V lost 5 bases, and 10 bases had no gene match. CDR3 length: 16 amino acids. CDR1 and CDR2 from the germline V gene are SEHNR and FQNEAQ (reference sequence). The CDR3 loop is CASSPRLAGGSGEQFF. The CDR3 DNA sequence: TGTGCCAGCAGCCCTCGACTAGCGGGGGGTAGCGGTGAGCAGTTCTTC.

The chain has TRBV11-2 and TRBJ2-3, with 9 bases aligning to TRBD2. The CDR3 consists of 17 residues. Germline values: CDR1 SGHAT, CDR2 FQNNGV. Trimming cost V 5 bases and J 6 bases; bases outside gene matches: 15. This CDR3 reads CASSPRFGSGGADTQYF. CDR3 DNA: TGTGCCAGCAGCCCCCGGTTTGGTAGCGGGGGCGCGGATACGCAGTATTTT.

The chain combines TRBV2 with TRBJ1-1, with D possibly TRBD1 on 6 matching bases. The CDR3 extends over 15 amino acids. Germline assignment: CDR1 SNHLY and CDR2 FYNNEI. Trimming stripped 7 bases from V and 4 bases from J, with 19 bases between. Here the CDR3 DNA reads TGTGCCAGCACGAAATGGGGGGGGCGGAGCACTGAAGCTTTCTTT. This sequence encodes CASTKWGGRSTEAFF.

The CDR3 loop reads CASSGTEAFF. CDR3 sequence (DNA): TGTGCCAGCAGCGGCACTGAAGCTTTCTTT. This chain connects TRBV2 to TRBJ1-1; no clear D gene. The germline V gene encodes CDR1 SNHLY and CDR2 FYNNEI. Trimming removed 6 bases at V and 4 bases at J, with 3 bases between. The CDR3 is 10 residues long.

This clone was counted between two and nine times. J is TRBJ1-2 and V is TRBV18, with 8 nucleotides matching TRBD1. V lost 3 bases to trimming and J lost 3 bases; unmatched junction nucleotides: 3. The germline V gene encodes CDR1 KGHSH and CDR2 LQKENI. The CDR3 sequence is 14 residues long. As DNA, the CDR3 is TGTGCCAGCTCACCTACGGGACAGGACTATGGCTACACCTTC. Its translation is CASSPTGQDYGYTF.

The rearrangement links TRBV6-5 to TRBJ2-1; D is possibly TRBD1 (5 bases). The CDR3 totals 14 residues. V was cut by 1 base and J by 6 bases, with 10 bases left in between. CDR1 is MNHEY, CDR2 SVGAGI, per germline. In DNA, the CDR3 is TGTGCCAGCAGTTACTTCCAGGGTGGCAATGAGCAGTTCTTC. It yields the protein CASSYFQGGNEQFF.

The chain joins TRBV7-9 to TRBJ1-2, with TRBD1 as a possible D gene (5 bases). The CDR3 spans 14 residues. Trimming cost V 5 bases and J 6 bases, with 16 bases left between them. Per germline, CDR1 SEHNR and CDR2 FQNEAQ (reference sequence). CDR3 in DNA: TGTGCCAGCAGCCCTGGTTGGGGGGAGGATGGCTACACCTTC. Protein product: CASSPGWGEDGYTF.

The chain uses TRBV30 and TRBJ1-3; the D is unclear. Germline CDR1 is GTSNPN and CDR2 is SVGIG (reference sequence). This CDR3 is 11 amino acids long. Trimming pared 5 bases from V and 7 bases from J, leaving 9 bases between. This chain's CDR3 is CAWANSNTIYF. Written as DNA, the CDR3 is TGTGCCTGGGCAAATAGTAACACCATATATTTT.

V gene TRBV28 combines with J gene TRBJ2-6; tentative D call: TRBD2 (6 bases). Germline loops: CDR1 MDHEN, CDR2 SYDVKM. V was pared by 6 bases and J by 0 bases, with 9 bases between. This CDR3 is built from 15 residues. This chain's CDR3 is CASSSGASGANVLTF. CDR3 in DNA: TGTGCCAGCAGCTCGGGAGCCTCTGGGGCCAACGTCCTGACTTTC.

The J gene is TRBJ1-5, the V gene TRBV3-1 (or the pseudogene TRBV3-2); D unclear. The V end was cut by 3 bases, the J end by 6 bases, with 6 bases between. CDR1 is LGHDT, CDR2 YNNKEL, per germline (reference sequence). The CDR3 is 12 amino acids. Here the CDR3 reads CASSHGGQPQHF. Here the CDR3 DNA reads TGTGCCAGCAGCCACGGAGGTCAGCCCCAGCATTTT.

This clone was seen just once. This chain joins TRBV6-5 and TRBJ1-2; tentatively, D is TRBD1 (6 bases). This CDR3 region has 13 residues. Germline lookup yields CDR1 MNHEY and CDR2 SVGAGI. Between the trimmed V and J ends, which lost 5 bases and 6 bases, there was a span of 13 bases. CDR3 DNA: TGTGCCAGCAGTCCCCAGGGGTGGGATGGCTACACCTTC. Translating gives CASSPQGWDGYTF.

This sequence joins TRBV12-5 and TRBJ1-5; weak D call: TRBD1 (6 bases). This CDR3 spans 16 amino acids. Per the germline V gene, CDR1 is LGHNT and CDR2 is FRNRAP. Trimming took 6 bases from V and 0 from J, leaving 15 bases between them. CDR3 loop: CASGSGTTYSNQPQHF. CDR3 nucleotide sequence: TGTGCTAGTGGCTCCGGGACAACTTATAGCAATCAGCCCCAGCATTTT.

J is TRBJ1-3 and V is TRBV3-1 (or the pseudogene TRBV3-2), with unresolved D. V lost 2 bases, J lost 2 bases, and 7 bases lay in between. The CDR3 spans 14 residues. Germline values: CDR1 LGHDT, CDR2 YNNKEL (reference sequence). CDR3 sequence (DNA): TGTGCCAGCAGCCAACGAGGCGCTGGAAACACCATATATTTT. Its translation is CASSQRGAGNTIYF.

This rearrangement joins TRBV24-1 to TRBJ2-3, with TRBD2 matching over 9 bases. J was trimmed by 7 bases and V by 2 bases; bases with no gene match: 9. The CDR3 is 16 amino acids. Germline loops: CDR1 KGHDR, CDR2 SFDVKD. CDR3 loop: CATSDSSAGGLHTQYF. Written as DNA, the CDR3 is TGTGCCACCAGTGATTCCTCTGCGGGGGGGCTACATACGCAGTATTTT.

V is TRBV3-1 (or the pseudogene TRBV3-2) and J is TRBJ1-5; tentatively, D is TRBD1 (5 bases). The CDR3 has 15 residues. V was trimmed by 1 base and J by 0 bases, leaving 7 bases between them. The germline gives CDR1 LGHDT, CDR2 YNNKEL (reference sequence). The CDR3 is CASSQVTGSNQPQHF. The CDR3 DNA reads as TGTGCCAGCAGCCAAGTTACAGGTAGCAATCAGCCCCAGCATTTT.

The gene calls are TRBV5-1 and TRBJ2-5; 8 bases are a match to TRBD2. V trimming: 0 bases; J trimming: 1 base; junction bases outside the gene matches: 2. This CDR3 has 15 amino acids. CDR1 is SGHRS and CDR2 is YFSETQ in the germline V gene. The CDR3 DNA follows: TGCGCCAGCAGCTTGGCTACTAGCGGCCAAGAGACCCAGTACTTC. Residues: CASSLATSGQETQYF.

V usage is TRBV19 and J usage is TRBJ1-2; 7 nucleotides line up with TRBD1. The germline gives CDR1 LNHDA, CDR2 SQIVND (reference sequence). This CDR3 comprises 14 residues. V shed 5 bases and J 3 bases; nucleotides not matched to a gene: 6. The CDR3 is CASSSTGTDYGYTF. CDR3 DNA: TGTGCCAGTAGTTCCACCGGGACAGACTATGGCTACACCTTC.

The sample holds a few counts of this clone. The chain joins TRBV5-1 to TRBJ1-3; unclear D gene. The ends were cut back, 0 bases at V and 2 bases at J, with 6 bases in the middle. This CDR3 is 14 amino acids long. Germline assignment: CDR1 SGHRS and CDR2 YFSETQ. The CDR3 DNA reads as TGCGCCAGCAGCTTGGACTTTACTGGAAACACCATATATTTT. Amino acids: CASSLDFTGNTIYF.

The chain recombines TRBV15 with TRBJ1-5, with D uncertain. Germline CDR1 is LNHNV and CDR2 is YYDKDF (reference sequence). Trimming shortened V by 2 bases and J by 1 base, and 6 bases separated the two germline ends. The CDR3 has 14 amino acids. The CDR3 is CATSRTGSNQPQHF. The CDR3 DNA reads TGTGCCACCAGCAGAACGGGGAGCAATCAGCCCCAGCATTTT.

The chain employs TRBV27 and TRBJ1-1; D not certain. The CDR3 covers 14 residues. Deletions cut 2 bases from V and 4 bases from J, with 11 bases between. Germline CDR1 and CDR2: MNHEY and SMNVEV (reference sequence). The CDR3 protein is CASSLKGAGTEAFF. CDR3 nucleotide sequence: TGTGCCAGCAGTTTAAAAGGCGCAGGCACTGAAGCTTTCTTT.